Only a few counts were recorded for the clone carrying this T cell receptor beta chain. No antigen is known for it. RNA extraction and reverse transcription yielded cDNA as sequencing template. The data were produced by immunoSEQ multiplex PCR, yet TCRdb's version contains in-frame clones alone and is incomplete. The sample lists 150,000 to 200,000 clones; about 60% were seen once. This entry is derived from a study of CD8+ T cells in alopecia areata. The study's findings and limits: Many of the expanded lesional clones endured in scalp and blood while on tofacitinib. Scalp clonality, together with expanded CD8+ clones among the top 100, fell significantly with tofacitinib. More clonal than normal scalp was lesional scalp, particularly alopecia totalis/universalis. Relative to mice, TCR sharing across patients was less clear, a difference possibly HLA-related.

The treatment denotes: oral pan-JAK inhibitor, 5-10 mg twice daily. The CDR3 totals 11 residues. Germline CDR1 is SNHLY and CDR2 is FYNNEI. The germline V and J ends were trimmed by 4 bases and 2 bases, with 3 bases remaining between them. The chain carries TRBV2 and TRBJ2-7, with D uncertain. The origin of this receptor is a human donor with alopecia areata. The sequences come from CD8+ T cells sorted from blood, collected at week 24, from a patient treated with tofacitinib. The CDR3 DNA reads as TGTGCCAGCAGTGGCCCCTACGAGCAGTACTTC. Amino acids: CASSGPYEQYF.